The 9 T cell receptor beta chains below all came from one sample that was sequenced in a study of T cells in tuberculosis. Noted time point: new active TB diagnosis, blood taken before or within 7 days of starting treatment. The assay was immunoSEQ multiplex PCR, and TCRdb's table has in-frame clones only and misses some. This table holds tens of thousands of clones, 90% to 95% found once. The sample was PBMCs, taken at tuberculosis diagnosis. The receptors shown here come from an adult with tuberculosis.

The chain couples TRBV2 to TRBJ1-2; 10 bases are a match to TRBD1. After removal of 6 bases from V and 5 bases from J, the junction contained 6 bases not matched to a gene. The CDR3 runs to 14 residues. Germline V lookup: CDR1 SNHLY, CDR2 FYNNEI. For the CDR3, the DNA is TGTGCCAGCAGCTCGACAGGGGGCCGGTATGGCTACACCTTC. It specifies CASSSTGGRYGYTF.

The V and J genes are TRBV6-1 and TRBJ1-2; D gene ambiguous. This CDR3 has 13 amino acids. V shed 3 bases and J shed 4 bases, with 9 bases lying between them. Per the germline V gene, CDR1 is MNHNS and CDR2 is SASEGT. DNA for the CDR3: TGTGCCAGCAGTGAGACTGGCCCCTATGGCTACACCTTC. It is translated as CASSETGPYGYTF.

This clone has only one observation. The chain recombines TRBV7-2 with TRBJ2-3; TRBD2 might be the D (6 bases). The CDR3 consists of 13 residues. The germline V and J ends were trimmed by 3 bases and 6 bases, with 10 bases remaining between them. Germline lookup yields CDR1 SGHTA and CDR2 FQGNSA. The CDR3 sequence is CASSFGTGDTQYF. Here the CDR3 DNA reads TGTGCCAGCAGCTTCGGGACTGGGGATACGCAGTATTTT. Together with reference TRBV7-2 and TRBJ2-3, the CDR3 gives the full variable domain: GAGVSQSPSNKVTEKGKDVELRCDPISGHTALYWYRQSLGQGLEFLIYFQGNSAPDKSGLPSDRFSAERTGGSVSTLTIQRTQQEDSAVYLCASSFGTGDTQYFGPGTRLTVL.

This rearrangement joins TRBV19 to TRBJ2-1; 9 positions match TRBD2. The V segment lost 6 bases and the J segment 6 bases; nucleotides outside the gene matches: 9. The CDR3 loop spans 15 amino acids. Germline loops: CDR1 LNHDA, CDR2 SQIVND (reference sequence). CDR3 sequence: CASRMWAGGPNEQFF. CDR3 DNA: TGTGCCAGTAGAATGTGGGCGGGAGGGCCCAATGAGCAGTTCTTC.

The chain uses TRBV9 and TRBJ2-6; D possibly corresponds to TRBD1 (5 bases). Per germline, CDR1 SGDLS and CDR2 YYNGEE. The CDR3 loop spans 15 amino acids. With 4 bases removed from V and 11 bases from J, the gap between germline ends came to 19 bases. The DNA of the CDR3 is TGTGCCAGCAGCTCCCCTGGGGCAGGGATCGACGTCCTGACTTTC. It specifies CASSSPGAGIDVLTF.

The rearrangement uses TRBV5-8 and TRBJ2-7, with D unresolved. The CDR3 sequence is 11 residues long. Trimming took 0 bases from V and 7 from J, leaving 5 bases between them. The V gene's germline CDR1 is SGHTS and CDR2 YDEGEE. The CDR3: CASSLVGEQYF. The CDR3, as DNA: TGTGCCAGCAGCTTGGTCGGGGAGCAGTACTTC.

The chain couples TRBV7-2 to TRBJ2-7, with a possible D match to TRBD2 (5 bases). The CDR3 is 18 residues long. Germline V gives CDR1 SGHTA, CDR2 FQGNSA. The V end lost 1 base, the J end lost 7 bases, and 26 bases lay between the germline ends. CDR3 DNA: TGTGCCAGCAGCTTAGTAGTCTCCTTAAAGCGGTCGGGGATGGAGCAGTACTTC. This sequence encodes CASSLVVSLKRSGMEQYF. Supplemented by reference TRBV7-2 and TRBJ2-7, the full variable domain reads GAGVSQSPSNKVTEKGKDVELRCDPISGHTALYWYRQSLGQGLEFLIYFQGNSAPDKSGLPSDRFSAERTGGSVSTLTIQRTQQEDSAVYLCASSLVVSLKRSGMEQYFGPGTRLTVT.

The V call is TRBV2, the J call TRBJ1-4, with 9 bases lining up with TRBD1. This CDR3 has 19 amino acids. Germline CDR1 is SNHLY and CDR2 is FYNNEI. V lost 1 base and J lost 3; bases outside the gene matches: 12. The DNA of the CDR3 is TGTGCCAGCAGTGAAGAGGGACAGGGTCCTCAATTATCTAATGAAAAACTGTTTTTT. Protein product: CASSEEGQGPQLSNEKLFF.

The chain recombines TRBV4-3 with TRBJ2-1; no clear D gene. V was clipped by 4 bases and J by 0 bases, with 7 bases between them. Germline CDR1 reads LGHNA; CDR2 reads YSLEER. This CDR3 spans 14 amino acids. DNA for the CDR3: TGCGCCAGCAGCCCTTCACTCTCCTACAATGAGCAGTTCTTC. Protein: CASSPSLSYNEQFF.